In this sample, the clone carrying this T cell receptor (beta chain) turned up many times. Its antigen is still unknown. This entry is derived from a study of T cells in Graves' hyperthyroidism and ophthalmopathy. General study points: Ophthalmopathy got predicted by the model a median approximately 6.4 months before its onset.

In the ophthalmopathy cohort, Clinical Activity Score was at least 3, NOSPECS grade at least 4, and duration under 3 months. Thyroid ultrasound and orbital computed tomography, with clinical symptoms and serum thyroxine and TRAb, informed diagnoses. Source material for PBMCs was less than 12 ml fresh peripheral blood. There were TCR beta CDR3 regions amplified from RNA transcripts. The HTBI primer set drove a first-round RT-PCR of the TCR CDR3. Using its own MiXCR run on the multiplex PCR reads, TCRdb lists one record per CDR3 protein. The sample contains about 380,000 distinct CDR3 sequences, 15% to 20% of which appear only once. Looked up from germline, CDR1 is LGHDT and CDR2 is YNNKEL (reference sequence). The CDR3 is 15 residues long. Trimming removed 5 bases from V and 0 bases from J, with 12 bases in between.

The sequence was obtained from a man aged 18 to 29 with Graves' ophthalmopathy. This chain uses TRBV3-1 with TRBJ2-3, with TRBD1 as a possible D gene (5 bases). Sequencing was done on a sample of blood. CDR3 DNA sequence: TGTGCCAGCAGCTCCGGACACCCTAGCACAGATACGCAGTATTTT. Its translation is CASSSGHPSTDTQYF.